Reported below is one T cell receptor beta chain. Its antigen is unknown. This specimen belongs to a study of blood T cells in healthy people across ages. Study-level points and caveats: TCR beta diversity per million T cells fell roughly linearly with age.

Donors gave about 10 milliliters of peripheral blood apiece. At least 7 million PBMCs were isolated per sample. With a J-beta primer mix and a sample-barcoded 5' primer, a second PCR ran about 7 to 12 cycles. The template-switch adaptor was a 5' adaptor with 12 random nucleotides. It tagged each cDNA molecule. MiXCR, run by TCRdb on the 5' RACE reads, gives a single entry per CDR3 protein. The sample carries some 1.5 million distinct CDR3 sequences, roughly 30% recorded once. Sequencing was done on a sample of blood. The source of this sequence is a young woman in good health.

The CDR3 protein is CSVGAGGPTDTQYF. CDR3 DNA: TGCAGCGTTGGGGCAGGGGGGCCCACAGATACGCAGTATTTT. V usage is TRBV29-1 and J usage is TRBJ2-3; possible D gene TRBD1, 7 bases. The CDR3 extends over 14 amino acids. The V and J ends lost 4 bases and 2 bases respectively, with 13 bases between them. Germline V gene sequence: CDR1 SQVTM, CDR2 ANQGSEA.